Sequencing of this T cell receptor beta chain was carried out in a study of glioma-infiltrating T cells. Study results and limitations: Very few CDR3 sequences were shared between tissue and blood. Above-expected tissue-blood divergence occurred in all gliomas, most in low-grade ones.

CDR1 and CDR2 from the germline V gene are MDHEN and SYDVKM. The CDR3 covers 11 residues. V was clipped by 4 bases and J by 9 bases, with 9 bases between them. Amplification of TCR alpha and beta CDR3 regions from RNA used iRepertoire nested multiplex PCR. One-step reverse transcription and amplification started from approximately 100-400 ng of tissue mRNA or PBMC total RNA. One entry per CDR3 protein results from TCRdb running MiXCR on the multiplex PCR reads. In the table there are around 180,000 distinct CDR3 sequences, about 47% of which are singletons. This clonotype has at least ten counts. Its antigen is as yet unknown.

The receptor's source is a human donor with low-grade glioma or glioblastoma, undergoing nonglioma brain surgery, or in good health (not recorded which). Sample: glioma tissue, nonneoplastic brain tissue, or PBMCs (not recorded which). V and J are TRBV28 and TRBJ1-1, with D possibly matching TRBD1 (6 bases). The CDR3 nucleotides read TGTGCCAGCAGTTATGACAGGAAAGCTTTCTTT. It encodes CASSYDRKAFF.